One and the same sample provided the 2 T cell receptor beta chains below, sequenced in a study of T cells in women clearing cervical HPV infection. Profiled with immunoSEQ multiplex PCR; TCRdb holds only in-frame clones, not every one. The sample data list fewer than 25,000 clones. The sample consisted of blood buffy coat. These receptors all stem from a woman between 18 and 69 years old with a cervical HPV16 infection that either progressed to CIN3+ or cleared (not recorded which).

The CDR3 is CASSLTSVGNEQFF. The sequenced part of the CDR3 DNA is TGTGCCAGCAGCTTAACCAGTGTTGGCAATGAG. The gene calls are TRBV7-3 and TRBJ2-1; the D is unclear. The read terminates 3 residues before the CDR3 end, so the remaining end is supplied by the germline J gene. Germline V CDR1 and CDR2: SGHTA, FQGTGA. Trimming took 0 bases from V and 6 from J, leaving 9 bases between them. CDR3 length: 14 amino acids.

Details on this clone: The read terminates 3 residues before the CDR3 end, so the remaining end is supplied by the germline J gene. V gene TRBV12-3 or TRBV12-4 combines with J gene TRBJ2-5, with 8 nucleotides matching TRBD1. The CDR3 contains 14 residues. V shed 4 bases and J 4 bases; nucleotides not matched to a gene: 5. The CDR3 loop is CASSSNRGVETQYF. The CDR3 bases that were read are TGTGCCAGCAGTTCGAACAGGGGGGTAGAGACC.